Listed here are 10 T cell receptor beta chains from one sample, sequenced in a study of blood T cell repertoires in COVID-19 (dated by TCRdb to the early 2020s). Libraries were built with the immunoSEQ multiplex PCR assay. TCRdb retrieved this table from immuneACCESS and kept in-frame rearrangements only. Not all clones are present; in checked studies, unresolved V genes account for under half, and no reason is known for the remainder. In this sample the table shows roughly 140,000 clones, roughly 77% of which occur a single time. The top ten hold 4.2% of the sample. The material sequenced was peripheral blood. The origin of the receptors is a man aged 55 to 70 with acute or convalescent COVID-19.

The rearrangement uses TRBV5-1 and TRBJ2-5, with TRBD1 as a possible D gene (6 bases). This CDR3 contains 15 residues. The V and J ends lost 3 bases and 2 bases respectively, with 14 bases between them. Germline V gives CDR1 SGHRS, CDR2 YFSETQ. The CDR3 DNA reads as TGCGCCAGCAGCTCCACAGGGACCTCTCAAGAGACCCAGTACTTC. Protein: CASSSTGTSQETQYF.

This clone was found many times. The chain couples TRBV4-1 to TRBJ2-3, with a weak D call TRBD1 (5 bases). In germline, CDR1 is MGHRA, CDR2 YSYEKL. V was trimmed by 8 bases and J by 2 bases, leaving 14 bases between them. CDR3 size: 14 residues. The CDR3 nucleotides are TGCGCCAGCGCGCCTCAGGGCTTCACAGATACGCAGTATTTT. Translation: CASAPQGFTDTQYF.

V is TRBV12-3 or TRBV12-4 and J is TRBJ2-2, with D maybe TRBD1 (7 bases). The CDR3 loop spans 13 amino acids. V lost 5 bases and J 6 bases, leaving 10 bases between the germline ends. The CDR3 protein is CASSIRGAGELFF. The CDR3 nucleotides are TGTGCCAGCAGTATCAGGGGGGCCGGGGAGCTGTTTTTT.

The chain links TRBV2 to TRBJ2-3; no clear D gene. The CDR3 spans 16 residues. Looked up from germline, CDR1 is SNHLY and CDR2 is FYNNEI. Trimming shortened V by 1 base and J by 2 bases, and 13 bases separated the two germline ends. CDR3 sequence (DNA): TGTGCCAGCAGTGAAGGTCCTTCCCCCCCCACAGATACGCAGTATTTT. This gives the protein CASSEGPSPPTDTQYF.

Concerning this clone: A much larger clone is a single base away; this may be a read error. The chain carries TRBV6-4 and TRBJ2-1, with 11 bases identical to TRBD2. The CDR3 loop spans 15 amino acids. CDR1 MRHNA and CDR2 SNTAGT come from the germline V gene. V lost 4 bases to trimming and J lost 5 bases; unmatched junction nucleotides: 4. The CDR3 bases are TGTGCCAGCAGTGCCGGGACTAGCGGACACAATGAGCAGTTCTTC. It specifies CASSAGTSGHNEQFF.

V and J are TRBV5-1 and TRBJ2-7; D perhaps matches TRBD1 (6 bases). V was trimmed by 0 bases and J by 2 bases, leaving 12 bases between them. The CDR3 loop spans 15 amino acids. Germline values: CDR1 SGHRS, CDR2 YFSETQ. The CDR3 DNA follows: TGCGCCAGCAGCTTGGTAACAGGGCTAGCCTACGAGCAGTACTTC. It codes for CASSLVTGLAYEQYF.

This clone was counted between two and nine times. The CDR3, as DNA: TGTGCCAGTAGATTCCCAACGGGGGACAGGTCCCCCGCTGGGGCCAACGTCCTGACTTTC. Translating gives CASRFPTGDRSPAGANVLTF. The chain couples TRBV19 to TRBJ2-6; 8 bases fit TRBD1. The V gene end was trimmed by 6 bases and the J gene end by 2 bases; junction bases not matched to a gene: 18. The CDR3 contains 20 residues. The germline CDR1 and CDR2 sequences are LNHDA and SQIVND (reference sequence).

The gene calls are TRBV5-5 and TRBJ2-5, with TRBD2 identical over 10 bases. V was pared by 6 bases and J by 2 bases, with 13 bases of the junction left unmatched. The CDR3 totals 17 residues. The germline CDR1 and CDR2 sequences are SGHKS and YYEKEE (reference sequence). The CDR3 DNA sequence: TGTGCCAGCACCAACCCGTCGGCTAGCGGGAGACAAGAGACCCAGTACTTC. It codes for CASTNPSASGRQETQYF.

The V gene is TRBV5-4, the J gene TRBJ1-1; 8 nucleotides agree with TRBD1. The V segment lost 2 bases and the J segment 4 bases; nucleotides outside the gene matches: 4. Germline CDR1 and CDR2: SGHNT and YYREEE (reference sequence). This CDR3 has 14 amino acids. The CDR3 bases are TGTGCCAGCAGCTTACAGGGGGTTGGCACTGAAGCTTTCTTT. Translated, it gives CASSLQGVGTEAFF.

The J gene is TRBJ2-1, the V gene TRBV27; 7 positions agree with TRBD2. The V and J ends lost 3 bases and 7 bases, in that order; junction bases with no gene match: 6. This CDR3 is built from 14 residues. Germline V CDR1 and CDR2: MNHEY, SMNVEV (reference sequence). This CDR3 is CASSFVGRGNEQFF. Written as DNA, the CDR3 is TGTGCCAGCAGTTTCGTTGGGCGGGGGAATGAGCAGTTCTTC.